This T cell receptor beta chain was observed in a study of blood T cell repertoires in COVID-19. On the study more broadly: Specimens from acute and convalescent COVID-19 originated in the United States, Italy and Spain. The analysed material was cDNA or gDNA that came from T cells, B-cell-depleted T cells, or PBMCs.

In the original analysis: Using reference gene primer amplification, nucleated cell counts were estimated. Repertoires were generated with immunoSEQ multiplex PCR, while TCRdb's copy carries only in-frame clones and drops some. V, J and clone size are taken as reported in that table, and D and trimming were inferred from the DNA itself. The repertoire holds approximately 66,000 clones, with 85% to 90% as singletons. This sequence was found in a man aged 55 to 70 with acute or convalescent COVID-19. The sample taken for sequencing was peripheral blood.

The CDR3 bases are TGTGCCAGCAGTGGCAAGACAGGGGGTACCAATCAGCCCCAGCATTTT. Translation gives CASSGKTGGTNQPQHF. The genes are TRBV2 and TRBJ1-5; 9 nucleotides agree with TRBD1. The CDR3 length is 16 residues. CDR1 SNHLY and CDR2 FYNNEI come from the germline V gene. The junction had 7 bases not matched to a gene; V was cut back by 4 bases and J by 3 bases. Drawing the rest from reference TRBV2 and TRBJ1-5, the complete variable domain is EPEVTQTPSHQVTQMGQEVILRCVPISNHLYFYWYRQILGQKVEFLVSFYNNEISEKSEIFDDQFSVERPDGSNFTLKIRSTKLEDSAMYFCASSGKTGGTNQPQHFGDGTRLSIL.